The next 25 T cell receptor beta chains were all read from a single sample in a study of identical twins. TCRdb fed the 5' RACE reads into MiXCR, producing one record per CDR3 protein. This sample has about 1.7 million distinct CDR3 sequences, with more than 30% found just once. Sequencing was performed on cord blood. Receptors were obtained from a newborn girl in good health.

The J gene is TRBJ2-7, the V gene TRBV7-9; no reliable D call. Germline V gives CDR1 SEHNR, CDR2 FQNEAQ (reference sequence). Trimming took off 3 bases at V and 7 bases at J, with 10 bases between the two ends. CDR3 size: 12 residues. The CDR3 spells CASSLSDNEQYF. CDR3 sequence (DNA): TGTGCCAGCAGCTTGTCCGACAATGAGCAGTACTTC.

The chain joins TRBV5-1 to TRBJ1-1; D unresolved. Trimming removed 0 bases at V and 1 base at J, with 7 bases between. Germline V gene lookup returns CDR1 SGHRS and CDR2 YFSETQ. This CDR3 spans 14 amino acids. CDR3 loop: CASSLAPTNTEAFF. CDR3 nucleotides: TGCGCCAGCAGCTTGGCCCCCACGAACACTGAAGCTTTCTTT.

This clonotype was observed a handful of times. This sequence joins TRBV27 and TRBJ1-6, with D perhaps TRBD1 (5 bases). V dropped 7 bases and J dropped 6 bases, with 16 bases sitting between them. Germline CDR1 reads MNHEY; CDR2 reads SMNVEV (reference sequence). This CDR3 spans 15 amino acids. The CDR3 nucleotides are TGTGCCAGCAACCTGGCGGGACGGACTAATTCACCCCTCCACTTT. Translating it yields CASNLAGRTNSPLHF.

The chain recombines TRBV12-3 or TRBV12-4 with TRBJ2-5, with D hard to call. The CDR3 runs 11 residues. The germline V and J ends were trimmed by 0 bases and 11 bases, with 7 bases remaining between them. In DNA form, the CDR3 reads TGTGCCAGCAGTTTAGCGGGGAAGCAGTACTTC. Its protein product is CASSLAGKQYF.

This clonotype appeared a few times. The CDR3 DNA reads as TGCAGTGCTAGCAAGCGGGGGGGCTCCTACAATGAGCAGTTCTTC. Amino acids: CSASKRGGSYNEQFF. This chain links TRBV20-1 with TRBJ2-1; TRBD2 matches at 10 bases. There are 15 residues in the CDR3. V shed 3 bases and J 0 bases; nucleotides not matched to a gene: 2. Germline values: CDR1 DFQATT, CDR2 SNEGSKA (reference sequence).

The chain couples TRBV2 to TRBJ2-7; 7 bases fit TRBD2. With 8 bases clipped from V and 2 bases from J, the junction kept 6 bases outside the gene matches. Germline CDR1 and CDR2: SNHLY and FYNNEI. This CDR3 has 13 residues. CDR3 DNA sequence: TGTGCCAGCTACCGGGACTACCCCTACGAGCAGTACTTC. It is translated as CASYRDYPYEQYF.

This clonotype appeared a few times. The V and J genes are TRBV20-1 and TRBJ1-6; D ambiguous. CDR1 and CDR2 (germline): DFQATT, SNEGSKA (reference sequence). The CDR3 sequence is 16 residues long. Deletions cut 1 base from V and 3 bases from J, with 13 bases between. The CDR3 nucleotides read TGCAGTGCTAGAGCTCTCGACCGTTTCTATAATTCACCCCTCCACTTT. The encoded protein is CSARALDRFYNSPLHF.

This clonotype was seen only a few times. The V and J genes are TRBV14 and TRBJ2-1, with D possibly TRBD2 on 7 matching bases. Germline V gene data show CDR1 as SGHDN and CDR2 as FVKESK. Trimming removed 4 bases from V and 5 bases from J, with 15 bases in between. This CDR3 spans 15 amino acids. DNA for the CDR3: TGTGCCAGCAGCCCCCTAGGGGGGGGCCACAATGAGCAGTTCTTC. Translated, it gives CASSPLGGGHNEQFF.

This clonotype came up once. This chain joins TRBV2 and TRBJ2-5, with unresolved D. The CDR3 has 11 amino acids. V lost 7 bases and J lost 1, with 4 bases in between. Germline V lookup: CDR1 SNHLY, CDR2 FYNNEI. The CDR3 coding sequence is TGTGCCAGCATGAGCCAAGAGACCCAGTACTTC. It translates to CASMSQETQYF.

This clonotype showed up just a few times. The CDR3: CASSLVGTSGEDTQYF. The CDR3 DNA reads as TGCGCCAGCAGCTTGGTTGGGACTAGCGGGGAAGATACGCAGTATTTT. The chain recombines TRBV5-1 with TRBJ2-3, with 13 bases fitting TRBD2. Unmatched junction bases numbered 3, after V lost 0 bases and J lost 5 bases. Germline CDR1 is SGHRS and CDR2 is YFSETQ. The CDR3 loop spans 16 amino acids.

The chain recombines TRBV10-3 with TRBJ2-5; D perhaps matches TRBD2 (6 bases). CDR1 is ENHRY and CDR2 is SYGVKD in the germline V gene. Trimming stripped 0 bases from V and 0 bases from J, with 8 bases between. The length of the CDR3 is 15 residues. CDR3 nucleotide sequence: TGTGCCATCAGTGAGTCGTGGGACTACCAAGAGACCCAGTACTTC. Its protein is CAISESWDYQETQYF.

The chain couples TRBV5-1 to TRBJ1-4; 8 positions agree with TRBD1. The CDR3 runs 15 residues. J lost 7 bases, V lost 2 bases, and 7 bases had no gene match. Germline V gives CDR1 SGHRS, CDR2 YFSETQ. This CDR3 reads CASSFRQGTGEKLFF. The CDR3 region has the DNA TGCGCCAGCAGCTTCCGACAGGGGACAGGTGAAAAACTGTTTTTT.

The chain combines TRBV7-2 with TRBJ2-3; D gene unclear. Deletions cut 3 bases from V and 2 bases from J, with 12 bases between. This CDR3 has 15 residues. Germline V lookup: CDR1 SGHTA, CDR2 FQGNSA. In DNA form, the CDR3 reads TGTGCCAGCAGCTTTTCTACGGGTTACACAGATACGCAGTATTTT. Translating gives CASSFSTGYTDTQYF.

This CDR3 is CASSQSAGELFF. CDR3 coding DNA: TGTGCCAGCAGCCAGTCGGCCGGGGAGCTGTTTTTT. The J gene is TRBJ2-2, the V gene TRBV3-1; D is unclear. The V end lost 3 bases, the J end lost 6 bases, and 5 bases lay between the germline ends. Germline CDR1 and CDR2: LGHDT and YNNKEL (reference sequence). This CDR3 is built from 12 residues.

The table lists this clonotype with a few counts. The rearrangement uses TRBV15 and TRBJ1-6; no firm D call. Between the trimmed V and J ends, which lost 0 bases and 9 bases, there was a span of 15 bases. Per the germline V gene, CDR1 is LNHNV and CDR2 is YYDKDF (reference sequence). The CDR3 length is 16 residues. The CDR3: CATSRDRIPYGSPLHF. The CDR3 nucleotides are TGTGCCACCAGCAGAGACAGGATACCCTATGGTTCACCCCTCCACTTT.

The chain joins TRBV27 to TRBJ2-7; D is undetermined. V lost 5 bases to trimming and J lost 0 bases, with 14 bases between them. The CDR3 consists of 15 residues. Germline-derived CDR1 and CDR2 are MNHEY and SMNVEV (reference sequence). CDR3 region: CASSPYSSSSYEQYF. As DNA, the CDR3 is TGTGCCAGCAGTCCGTACAGCTCAAGCTCCTACGAGCAGTACTTC.

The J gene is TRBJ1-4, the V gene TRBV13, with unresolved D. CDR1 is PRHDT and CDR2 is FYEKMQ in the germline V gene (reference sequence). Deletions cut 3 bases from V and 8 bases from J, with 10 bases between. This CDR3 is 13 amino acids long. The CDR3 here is CASSFREREKLFF. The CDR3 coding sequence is TGTGCCAGCAGCTTCCGGGAACGGGAAAAACTGTTTTTT.

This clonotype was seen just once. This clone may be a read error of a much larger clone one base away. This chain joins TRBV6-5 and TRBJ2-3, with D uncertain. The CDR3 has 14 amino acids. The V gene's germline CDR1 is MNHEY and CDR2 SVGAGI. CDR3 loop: CAGSYSSWADTQYF. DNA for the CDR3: TGTGCCGGCAGTTACTCGAGTTGGGCGGATACGCAGTATTTT.

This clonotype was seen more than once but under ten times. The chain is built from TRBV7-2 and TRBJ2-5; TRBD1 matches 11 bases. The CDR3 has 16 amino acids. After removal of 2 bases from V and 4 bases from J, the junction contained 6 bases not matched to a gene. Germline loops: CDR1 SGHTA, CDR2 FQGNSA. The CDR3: CASSLSRTGGRETQYF. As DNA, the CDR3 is TGTGCCAGCAGCTTATCCCGGACAGGGGGCAGAGAGACCCAGTACTTC.

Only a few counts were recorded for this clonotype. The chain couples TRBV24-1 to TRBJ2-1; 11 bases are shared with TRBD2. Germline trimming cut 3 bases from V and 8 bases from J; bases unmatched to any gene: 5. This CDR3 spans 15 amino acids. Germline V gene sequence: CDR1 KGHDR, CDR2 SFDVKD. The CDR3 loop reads CATSDPGLAVYEQFF. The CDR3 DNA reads TGTGCCACCAGTGATCCGGGACTAGCGGTTTATGAGCAGTTCTTC.

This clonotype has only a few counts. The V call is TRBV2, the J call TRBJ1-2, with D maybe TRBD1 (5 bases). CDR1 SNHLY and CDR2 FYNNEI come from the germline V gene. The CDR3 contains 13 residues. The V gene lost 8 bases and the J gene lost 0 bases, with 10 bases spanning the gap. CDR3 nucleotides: TGTGCCAGCGGATGGGGGGCTAACTATGGCTACACCTTC. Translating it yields CASGWGANYGYTF.

CDR3 amino acids: CASSEPGSNRTLHF. The CDR3 nucleotides read TGTGCCAGCAGTGAGCCCGGGTCCAATAGGACCCTCCACTTT. V usage is TRBV25-1 and J usage is TRBJ1-6; no reliable D call. V dropped 3 bases and J dropped 14 bases, with 17 bases sitting between them. Per the germline V gene, CDR1 is MGHDK and CDR2 is SYGVNS. CDR3 length: 14 residues.

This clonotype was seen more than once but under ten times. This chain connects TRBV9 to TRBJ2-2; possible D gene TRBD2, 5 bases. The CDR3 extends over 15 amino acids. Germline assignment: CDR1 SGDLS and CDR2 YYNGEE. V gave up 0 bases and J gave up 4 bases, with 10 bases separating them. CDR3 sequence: CASSVERLTTGELFF. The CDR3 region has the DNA TGTGCCAGCAGCGTAGAGCGACTAACCACCGGGGAGCTGTTTTTT.

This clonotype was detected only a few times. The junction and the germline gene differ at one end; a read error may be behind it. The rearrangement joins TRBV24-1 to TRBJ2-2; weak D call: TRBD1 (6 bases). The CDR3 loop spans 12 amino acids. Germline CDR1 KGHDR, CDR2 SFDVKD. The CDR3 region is CATSEGVGELFF. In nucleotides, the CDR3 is TGTGCCACAAGTGAGGGGGTCGGGGAGCTGTTTTTT.

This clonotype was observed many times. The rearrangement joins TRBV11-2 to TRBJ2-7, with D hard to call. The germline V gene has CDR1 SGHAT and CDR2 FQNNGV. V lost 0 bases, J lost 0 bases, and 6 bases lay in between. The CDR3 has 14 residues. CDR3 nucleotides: TGTGCCAGCAGCTTAGAGCCAGGCTCCTACGAGCAGTACTTC. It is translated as CASSLEPGSYEQYF.